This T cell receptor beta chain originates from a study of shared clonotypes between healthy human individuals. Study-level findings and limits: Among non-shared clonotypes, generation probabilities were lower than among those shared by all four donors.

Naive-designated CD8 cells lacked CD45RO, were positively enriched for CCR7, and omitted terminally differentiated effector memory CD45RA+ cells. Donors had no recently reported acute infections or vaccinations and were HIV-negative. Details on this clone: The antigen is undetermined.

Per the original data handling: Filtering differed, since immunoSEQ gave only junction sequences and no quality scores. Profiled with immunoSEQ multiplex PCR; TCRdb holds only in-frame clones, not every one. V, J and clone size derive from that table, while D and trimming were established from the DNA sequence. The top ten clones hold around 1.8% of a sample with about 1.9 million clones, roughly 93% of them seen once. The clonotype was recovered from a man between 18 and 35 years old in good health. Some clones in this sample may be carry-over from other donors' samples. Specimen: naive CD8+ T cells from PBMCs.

The CDR3 bases are TGTGCCAGCAGCTACCTAGCGGGAGAAGTCGCCTACGAGCAGTACTTC. Its translation is CASSYLAGEVAYEQYF. The V call is TRBV5-4, the J call TRBJ2-7, with 10 bases that match TRBD2. V lost 3 bases and J lost 2; bases outside the gene matches: 8. The CDR3 is made up of 16 amino acids. CDR1 SGHNT and CDR2 YYREEE come from the germline V gene (reference sequence).